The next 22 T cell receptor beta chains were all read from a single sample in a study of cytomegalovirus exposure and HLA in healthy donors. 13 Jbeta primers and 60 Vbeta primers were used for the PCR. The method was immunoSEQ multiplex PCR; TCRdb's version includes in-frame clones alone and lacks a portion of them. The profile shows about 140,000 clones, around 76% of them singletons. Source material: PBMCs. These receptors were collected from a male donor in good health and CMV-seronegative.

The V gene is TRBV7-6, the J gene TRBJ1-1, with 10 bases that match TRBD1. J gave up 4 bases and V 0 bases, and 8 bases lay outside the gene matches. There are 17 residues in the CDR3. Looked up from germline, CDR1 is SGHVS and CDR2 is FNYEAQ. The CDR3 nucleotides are TGTGCCAGCAGCTTAGCAAGACAGGGGGCGCAGGGCACTGAAGCTTTCTTT. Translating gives CASSLARQGAQGTEAFF.

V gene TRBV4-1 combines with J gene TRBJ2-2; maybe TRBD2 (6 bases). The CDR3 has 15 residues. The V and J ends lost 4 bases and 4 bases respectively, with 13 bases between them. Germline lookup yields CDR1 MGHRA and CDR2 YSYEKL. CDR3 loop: CASSLVTSGTGELFF. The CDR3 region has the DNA TGCGCCAGCAGCCTGGTGACTAGTGGCACCGGGGAGCTGTTTTTT.

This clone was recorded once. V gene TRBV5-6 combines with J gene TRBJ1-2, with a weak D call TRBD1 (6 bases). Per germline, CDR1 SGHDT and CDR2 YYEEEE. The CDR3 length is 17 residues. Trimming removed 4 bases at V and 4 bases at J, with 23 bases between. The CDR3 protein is CASSPRRGALLTYGYTF. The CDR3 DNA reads TGTGCCAGCAGCCCGCGGCGGGGGGCCCTTCTGACCTATGGCTACACCTTC.

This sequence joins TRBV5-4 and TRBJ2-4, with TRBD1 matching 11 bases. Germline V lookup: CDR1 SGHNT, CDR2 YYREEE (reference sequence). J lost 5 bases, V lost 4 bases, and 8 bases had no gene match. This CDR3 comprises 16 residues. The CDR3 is CASSGGTGGSQNIQYF. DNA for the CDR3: TGTGCCAGCAGCGGGGGGACAGGGGGTTCCCAAAACATTCAGTACTTC.

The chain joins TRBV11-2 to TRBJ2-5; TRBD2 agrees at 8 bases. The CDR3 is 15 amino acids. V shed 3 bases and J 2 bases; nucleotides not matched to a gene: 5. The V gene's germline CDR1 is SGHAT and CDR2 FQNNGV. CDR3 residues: CASSFRRGVQETQYF. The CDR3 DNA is TGTGCCAGCAGCTTTCGGCGGGGGGTACAAGAGACCCAGTACTTC. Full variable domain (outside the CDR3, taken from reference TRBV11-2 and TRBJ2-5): EAGVAQSPRYKIIEKRQSVAFWCNPISGHATLYWYQQILGQGPKLLIQFQNNGVVDDSQLPKDRFSAERLKGVDSTLKIQPAKLEDSAVYLCASSFRRGVQETQYFGPGTRLLVL.

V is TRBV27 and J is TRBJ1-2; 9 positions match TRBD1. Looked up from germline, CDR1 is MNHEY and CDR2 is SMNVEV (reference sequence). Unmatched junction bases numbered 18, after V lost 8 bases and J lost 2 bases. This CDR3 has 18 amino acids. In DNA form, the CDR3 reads TGTGCCAGCCTGGCGGTCCGCCCGGGACAGGGTTTCAACTATGGCTACACCTTC. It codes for CASLAVRPGQGFNYGYTF.

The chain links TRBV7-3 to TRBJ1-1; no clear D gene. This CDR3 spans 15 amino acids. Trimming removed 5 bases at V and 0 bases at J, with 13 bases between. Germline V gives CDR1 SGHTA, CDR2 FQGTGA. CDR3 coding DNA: TGTGCCAGCAGCGATCGGGGAGGGATGAACACTGAAGCTTTCTTT. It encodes CASSDRGGMNTEAFF. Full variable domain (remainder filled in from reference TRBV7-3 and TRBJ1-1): GAGVSQTPSNKVTEKGKYVELRCDPISGHTALYWYRQSLGQGPEFLIYFQGTGAADDSGLPNDRFFAVRPEGSVSTLKIQRTERGDSAVYLCASSDRGGMNTEAFFGQGTRLTVV.

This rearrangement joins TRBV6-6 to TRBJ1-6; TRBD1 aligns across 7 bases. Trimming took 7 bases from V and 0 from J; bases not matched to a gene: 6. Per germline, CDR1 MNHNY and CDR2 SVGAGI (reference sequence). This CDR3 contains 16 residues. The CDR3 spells CASKLAGGSYNSPLHF. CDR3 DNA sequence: TGTGCCAGCAAGCTGGCAGGGGGCTCCTATAATTCACCCCTCCACTTT.

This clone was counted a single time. The CDR3 sequence is CASSTSLAGGFETQYF. The DNA of the CDR3 is TGTGCCAGCAGCACATCTCTAGCGGGGGGGTTTGAGACCCAGTACTTC. The chain recombines TRBV7-9 with TRBJ2-5, with 12 positions matching TRBD2. Germline V gene sequence: CDR1 SEHNR, CDR2 FQNEAQ (reference sequence). Trimming at V came to 5 bases and at J to 5 bases, leaving 9 bases not matched to a gene. This CDR3 has 16 amino acids.

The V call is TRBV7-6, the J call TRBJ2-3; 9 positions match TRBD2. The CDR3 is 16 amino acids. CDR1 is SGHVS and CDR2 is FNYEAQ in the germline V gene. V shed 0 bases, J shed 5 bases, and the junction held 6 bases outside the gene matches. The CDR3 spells CASSLAAGGQGDTQYF. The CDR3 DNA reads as TGTGCCAGCAGCTTAGCCGCGGGAGGGCAGGGAGATACGCAGTATTTT.

The CDR3 is CASSPTGQSYEQYF. The CDR3 DNA is TGTGCCAGCAGCCCTACGGGACAGTCCTACGAGCAGTACTTC. This chain joins TRBV2 and TRBJ2-7; 7 nucleotides align to TRBD1. V trimming: 6 bases; J trimming: 1 base; junction bases outside the gene matches: 6. CDR1 is SNHLY, CDR2 FYNNEI, per germline. CDR3 length: 14 amino acids.

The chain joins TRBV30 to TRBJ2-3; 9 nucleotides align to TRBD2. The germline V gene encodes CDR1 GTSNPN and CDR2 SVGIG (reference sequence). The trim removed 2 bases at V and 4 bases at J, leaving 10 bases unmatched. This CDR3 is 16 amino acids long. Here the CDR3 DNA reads TGTGCCTGGAGTATTCCCGGCGGGGGGGCCTCAGATACGCAGTATTTT. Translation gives CAWSIPGGGASDTQYF. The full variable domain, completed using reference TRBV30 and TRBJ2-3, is SQTIHQWPATLVQPVGSPLSLECTVEGTSNPNLYWYRQAAGRGLQLLFYSVGIGQISSEVPQNLSASRPQDRQFILSSKKLLLSDSGFYLCAWSIPGGGASDTQYFGPGTRLTVL.

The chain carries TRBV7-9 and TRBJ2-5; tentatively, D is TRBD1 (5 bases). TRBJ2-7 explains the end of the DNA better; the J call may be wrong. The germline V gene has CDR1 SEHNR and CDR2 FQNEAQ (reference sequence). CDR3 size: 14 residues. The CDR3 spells CASSLVVGEPEQYF. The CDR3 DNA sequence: TGTGCCAGCAGCTTAGTAGTAGGGGAACCCGAGCAGTACTTC.

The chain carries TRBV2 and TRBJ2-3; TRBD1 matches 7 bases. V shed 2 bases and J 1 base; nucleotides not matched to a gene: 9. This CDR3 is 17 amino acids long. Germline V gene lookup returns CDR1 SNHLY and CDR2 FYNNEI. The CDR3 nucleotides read TGTGCCAGCAGTGAAATTGAGACAGGGCTGGGCACAGATACGCAGTATTTT. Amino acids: CASSEIETGLGTDTQYF.

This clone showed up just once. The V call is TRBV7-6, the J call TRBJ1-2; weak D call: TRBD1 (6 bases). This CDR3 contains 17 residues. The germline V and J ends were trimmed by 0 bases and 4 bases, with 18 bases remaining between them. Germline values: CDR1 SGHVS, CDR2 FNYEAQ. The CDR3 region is CASSLAAGVGVGYGYTF. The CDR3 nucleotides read TGTGCCAGCAGCTTAGCGGCAGGGGTCGGAGTGGGCTATGGCTACACCTTC. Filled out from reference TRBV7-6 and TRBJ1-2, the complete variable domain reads GAGVSQSPRYKVTKRGQDVALRCDPISGHVSLYWYRQALGQGPEFLTYFNYEAQQDKSGLPNDRFSAERPEGSISTLTIQRTEQRDSAMYRCASSLAAGVGVGYGYTFGSGTRLTVV.

The CDR3 is CASTWTGGGGEQYF. CDR3 nucleotides: TGTGCCAGCACCTGGACAGGGGGAGGAGGCGAGCAGTACTTC. The V gene is TRBV6-5, the J gene TRBJ2-7, with 10 bases lining up with TRBD1. The V gene end was trimmed by 7 bases and the J gene end by 6 bases; junction bases not matched to a gene: 9. The CDR3 sequence is 14 residues long. Germline assignment: CDR1 MNHEY and CDR2 SVGAGI.

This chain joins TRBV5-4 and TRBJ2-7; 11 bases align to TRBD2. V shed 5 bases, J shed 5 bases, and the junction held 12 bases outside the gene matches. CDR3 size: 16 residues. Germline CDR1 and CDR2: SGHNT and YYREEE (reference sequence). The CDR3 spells CASSSLAGGTGNEQYF. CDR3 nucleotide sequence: TGTGCCAGCAGTTCTTTAGCGGGGGGGACGGGAAACGAGCAGTACTTC.

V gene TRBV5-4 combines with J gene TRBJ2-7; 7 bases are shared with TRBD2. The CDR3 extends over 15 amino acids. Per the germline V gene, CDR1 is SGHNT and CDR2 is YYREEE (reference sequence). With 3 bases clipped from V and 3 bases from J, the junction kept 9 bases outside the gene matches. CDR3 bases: TGTGCCAGCAGCTCTGAAAGCGGGGCTTACTACGAGCAGTACTTC. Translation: CASSSESGAYYEQYF. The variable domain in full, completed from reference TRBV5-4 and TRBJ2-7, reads ETGVTQSPTHLIKTRGQQVTLRCSSQSGHNTVSWYQQALGQGPQFIFQYYREEENGRGNFPPRFSGLQFPNYSSELNVNALELDDSALYLCASSSESGAYYEQYFGPGTRLTVT.

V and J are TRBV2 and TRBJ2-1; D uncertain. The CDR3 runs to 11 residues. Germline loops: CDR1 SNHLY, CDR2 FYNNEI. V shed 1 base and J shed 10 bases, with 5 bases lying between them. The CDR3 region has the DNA TGTGCCAGCAGTGAAGGCGCCGAGCAGTTCTTC. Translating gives CASSEGAEQFF.

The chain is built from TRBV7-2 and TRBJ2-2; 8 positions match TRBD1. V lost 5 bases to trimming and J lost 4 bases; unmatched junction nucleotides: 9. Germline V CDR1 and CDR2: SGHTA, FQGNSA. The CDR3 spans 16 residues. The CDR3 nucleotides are TGTGCCAGCAGCCCTCGGACAGGGAGTGCCACCGGGGAGCTGTTTTTT. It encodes CASSPRTGSATGELFF.

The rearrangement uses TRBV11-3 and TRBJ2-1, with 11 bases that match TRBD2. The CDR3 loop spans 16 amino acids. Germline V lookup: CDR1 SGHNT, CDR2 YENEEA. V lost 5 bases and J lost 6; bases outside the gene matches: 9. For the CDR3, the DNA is TGTGCCAGCAGCAGAACTAGCGGGAGTACGCCCAATGAGCAGTTCTTC. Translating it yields CASSRTSGSTPNEQFF. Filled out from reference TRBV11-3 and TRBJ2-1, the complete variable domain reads EAGVVQSPRYKIIEKKQPVAFWCNPISGHNTLYWYLQNLGQGPELLIRYENEEAVDDSQLPKDRFSAERLKGVDSTLKIQPAELGDSAVYLCASSRTSGSTPNEQFFGPGTRLTVL.

The CDR3 loop is CASRRTGAEDTQYF. CDR3 DNA: TGTGCCAGCCGAAGGACAGGGGCGGAAGATACGCAGTATTTT. V usage is TRBV9 and J usage is TRBJ2-3, with 9 nucleotides matching TRBD1. This CDR3 has 14 residues. V shed 7 bases and J 5 bases; nucleotides not matched to a gene: 8. Germline CDR1 SGDLS, CDR2 YYNGEE.